This T cell receptor beta chain originates from a study of blood T cells in healthy people across ages. Across the whole study: Capture via template switching afforded approximately one barcoded beta molecule per two T cells.

A remark on this clonotype: Its antigen remains unknown.

Trimming removed 8 bases from V and 8 bases from J, with 13 bases in between. The CDR3 length is 13 residues. Germline CDR1 MDHEN, CDR2 SYDVKM. Next came a second PCR, run for roughly 6 to 11 cycles, which used a sample-barcoded 5' primer along with a J-beta primer mix. All samples gave at least 2.5 million CDR3-containing paired-end reads. In TCRdb, the 5' RACE reads were re-called with MiXCR into one record per CDR3 protein. Among around 500,000 distinct CDR3 sequences listed, roughly 48% were seen once. Broader study findings: Compared with aged donors, long-lived donors showed fewer expanded clones, suggesting selection.

Material for sequencing was blood. This chain links TRBV28 with TRBJ1-6, with D possibly matching TRBD1 (6 bases). This TCR was sampled from a man older than 75 in good health. The CDR3 loop is CASVGGVHSPLHF. The CDR3 DNA reads as TGTGCCAGCGTCGGGGGCGTTCATTCACCCCTCCACTTT.